This T cell receptor (beta chain) comes out of a study of tumor-infiltrating lymphocytes in primary liver carcinoma (dated by TCRdb to the late 2010s). For the study in its entirety: Of the five patients (three men and two women, aged 30 to 69 years), four had hepatocellular carcinoma and one had combined HCC and intrahepatic cholangiocarcinoma. A total of roughly 35 specimens from 5 patients went through TCRbeta repertoire sequencing, namely 25 tumor regions, 5 adjacent noncancerous liver tissues and 5 peripheral blood samples. Each sample produced about 3.65 to 7.13 million productive TCRbeta reads, and read depth showed no significant difference between tissue types. Agilent mRNA microarray profiling was performed on the 20 to 25 tumor region samples to relate TCRbeta repertoire diversity to the local molecular phenotype. Reproducibility between technical replicate repertoires was high, with correlation coefficients above 0.95 and mean shared-clone rates about 0.9. The tumors of the five patients were staged as T1-T3 N0M0, with maximum diameters ranging from roughly 4.2 to 11 cm. Across five regions of each liver tumor, along with adjacent normal tissue and blood, the study brought together TCRbeta repertoire sequencing, expression microarrays and whole-exome sequencing. Study-wide conclusions, independent of this receptor: Because sequencing covered only the TCR beta chain and unpaired alpha chains were not captured, true repertoire diversity is likely underestimated. A significantly larger repertoire fraction was made up by the top 250 clones in tumors than in blood (p = 0.039). The study included only a few patients, and the authors note findings should be validated in a larger study. Bulk unsorted samples precluded comparing CD4+ and CD8+ T cell repertoires. Consistent with antigen-driven expansion, pairs of tumor regions showed higher repertoire overlap (mean roughly 35%) than either tumor-adjacent pairs (around 17%) or tumor-blood pairs (roughly 15%). Only roughly 7-24% of top clones appeared in all five regions of a tumor, which suggests that tumor-infiltrating T cells are spatially heterogeneous.

The germline V gene supplies CDR1 MNHEY and CDR2 SVGAGI. Between the V and J ends, shortened by 4 bases and 3 bases respectively, the junction contains 9 bases. The CDR3 spans 13 residues, from the cysteine through the phenylalanine. The only DNA kept is the CDR3, 39 bases in frame from the first base. A constant-region primer and ProtoScript II reverse transcriptase were used to reverse-transcribe TCRbeta-specific cDNA from approximately 450 ng total RNA. Three nested multiplex PCR rounds, following a slightly modified ARM-PCR procedure, were used to build the TCRbeta libraries. The first two PCR rounds used multiplex TRBV1-TRBV30 forward primers with a Cbeta reverse primer, each for 10 cycles. Sample barcodes and Illumina adapters were added in a final 25-cycle PCR using Deep VentR polymerase. Before sequencing, amplicons of 200-500 bp were gel-purified using a QIAquick gel extraction kit. The TCRbeta amplicons were sequenced with 250-bp paired-end reads on an Illumina HiSeq 2500. The authors' pipeline ran thus. Trimmomatic v0.33 was used to quality-trim the reads, and FLASH v1.2.11 was used to merge paired reads so that full CDR3 sequences could be recovered. V, D and J germline segments were assigned to the rearranged TCRbeta sequences by MiGEC v1.2.1b. Clonotype statistics and Shannon-Wiener diversity indices were computed with VDJtools v1.0.0. Except for diversity analysis, only the 250 most abundant clonotypes of each sample were used in subsequent analyses to reduce sampling bias. The public reads were run again by TCRdb, first through fastp at Q25 and then through MiXCR, and only productive beta chains were kept. Merged by CDR3 protein, the rows form single entries marked with the most common genes and DNA. These V and J calls are TCRdb output, not the study's own analysis. The sample table records 100,000 to 150,000 distinct CDR3 sequences; approximately 70% of these occur just once. The top ten clonotypes cover 9.3% of the sample.

Without any cell sorting, total RNA and DNA were co-extracted from about 20-30 mg of bulk tissue using the AllPrep DNA/RNA mini kit. Between November 2015 and 2016, five patients in China with histopathologically diagnosed primary liver carcinoma had their tumors surgically resected. Chronic HBV infection was present in the patients, and the patients were treatment-naive at sampling. Each tumor was sampled at five spatially separated regions: the tumor centre plus the superior, inferior, left-lateral and right-lateral poles. More than 85% viable tumor cells were found by histology in every tumor sample. Fresh tumor and adjacent tissue pieces were bisected; one half was stored in RNAlater at -80°C, the other sent for histology. In the case of this clonotype: Its target antigen remains unknown. A single base separates this from a much larger clone, so it may be a read error.

The sequence is built from TRBV6-5 and TRBJ1-1, with no reliable assignment of the D segment. The sequenced sample consisted of liver tumor tissue from sampling region 1. The cell subset or site label of this sample denotes: tumor region T1, superior pole. The TCR originated in a woman in her sixties or seventies with primary liver carcinoma and hepatitis B virus infection. The CDR3 reads as follows: CASSCSKDTEAFF. Read as DNA, the sequence is TGTGCCAGCAGTTGCTCAAAAGACACTGAAGCTTTCTTT.